This entry lists 15 T cell receptor beta chains sequenced from one sample in a study of T cell responses to AZD1222 COVID-19 vaccine. Clones were sequenced by immunoSEQ multiplex PCR, and TCRdb holds only the in-frame ones, with some missing. The sample has some 120,000 clones, over 75% seen once. The source was peripheral blood, collected on day 0 of AZD1222 vaccination. The receptor source for this set is an adult in good health.

V and J are TRBV5-1 and TRBJ2-5; TRBD1 matches 10 bases. From germline, CDR1 is SGHRS and CDR2 YFSETQ. The length of the CDR3 is 15 residues. V lost 0 bases to trimming and J lost 5 bases; unmatched junction nucleotides: 4. As DNA, the CDR3 is TGCGCCAGCAGCTTGGCGGGGACAGGGGCGGAGACCCAGTACTTC. Amino acids: CASSLAGTGAETQYF.

The rearrangement links TRBV9 to TRBJ2-6; D is ambiguous. V dropped 6 bases and J dropped 4 bases, with 5 bases sitting between them. The CDR3 consists of 12 residues. In germline, CDR1 is SGDLS, CDR2 YYNGEE. In DNA, the CDR3 is TGTGCCAGCAATGCAGGGGCCAACGTCCTGACTTTC. Amino acid sequence: CASNAGANVLTF.

This clone was seen a handful of times. The J gene is TRBJ1-2, the V gene TRBV6-1; no reliable D call. The germline CDR1 and CDR2 sequences are MNHNS and SASEGT. Trimming left V 0 bases short and J 8 bases short, with 10 bases between. The CDR3 covers 13 residues. CDR3 residues: CASSEARVSGYTF. In DNA, the CDR3 is TGTGCCAGCAGTGAAGCGCGGGTTTCCGGCTACACCTTC.

This chain joins TRBV19 and TRBJ2-2; 8 nucleotides line up with TRBD2. Germline V gene data show CDR1 as LNHDA and CDR2 as SQIVND (reference sequence). The CDR3 has 16 amino acids. The V and J ends lost 1 base and 3 bases, in that order; junction bases with no gene match: 4. CDR3 bases: TGTGCCAGTAGTATAGGCGCGGGGGGACACACCGGGGAGCTGTTTTTT. Protein: CASSIGAGGHTGELFF.

V usage is TRBV19 and J usage is TRBJ2-7; the D gene is possibly TRBD1 (6 bases). CDR1 is LNHDA and CDR2 is SQIVND in the germline V gene (reference sequence). The V and J ends lost 6 bases and 1 base respectively, with 16 bases between them. CDR3 length: 15 residues. Here the CDR3 reads CASSETGKSSYEQYF. DNA of the CDR3: TGTGCCAGTAGCGAGACAGGTAAAAGTTCCTACGAGCAGTACTTC.

The genes are TRBV30 and TRBJ1-5, with 8 nucleotides matching TRBD1. The ends lost 3 bases at V and 5 bases at J; junction bases unmatched: 3. The germline CDR1 and CDR2 sequences are GTSNPN and SVGIG (reference sequence). The CDR3 is 13 amino acids. This chain's CDR3 is CAWRADRDQPQHF. For the CDR3, the DNA is TGTGCCTGGAGAGCGGACAGGGATCAGCCCCAGCATTTT.

CDR3 nucleotide sequence: TGTGCCAGCCAACGACAGGGGGGGACTCAGGTACCTACCTACGAGCAGTACTTC. This translates into CASQRQGGTQVPTYEQYF. This chain links TRBV2 with TRBJ2-7; TRBD1 aligns across 9 bases. Germline-derived CDR1 and CDR2 are SNHLY and FYNNEI. The V segment lost 8 bases and the J segment 2 bases; nucleotides outside the gene matches: 19. This CDR3 spans 18 amino acids.

The chain has TRBV28 and TRBJ1-4; D may be TRBD1 (5 bases). The CDR3 loop spans 14 amino acids. CDR1 and CDR2 (germline): MDHEN, SYDVKM. V dropped 3 bases and J dropped 7 bases, with 12 bases sitting between them. In DNA form, the CDR3 reads TGTGCCAGCAGTTTTCTCGCAGGGTCTGAAAAACTGTTTTTT. This gives the protein CASSFLAGSEKLFF.

The genes are TRBV20-1 and TRBJ2-7; D gene unclear. The J call is uncertain, as TRBJ2-1 better fits the DNA end. Germline CDR1 reads DFQATT; CDR2 reads SNEGSKA (reference sequence). This CDR3 is built from 8 residues. The CDR3 spells CRVHEQFF. CDR3 bases: TGCAGGGTACACGAGCAGTTCTTC.

This clone was seen a single time. This chain connects TRBV5-1 to TRBJ1-6, with no clear D. CDR3 length: 13 residues. Germline CDR1 and CDR2: SGHRS and YFSETQ. The V gene lost 6 bases and the J gene lost 10 bases, with 14 bases spanning the gap. CDR3 in DNA: TGCGCCAGCAAGTCGGAGATTGGGTCACCCCTCCACTTT. Translated: CASKSEIGSPLHF.

V and J are TRBV28 and TRBJ2-1; D is perhaps TRBD2 (7 bases). Looked up from germline, CDR1 is MDHEN and CDR2 is SYDVKM. The CDR3 spans 15 residues. Trimming pared 1 base from V and 8 bases from J, leaving 15 bases between. CDR3: CASSLLTGGMYEQFF. CDR3 nucleotide sequence: TGTGCCAGCAGTTTATTAACGGGGGGCATGTATGAGCAGTTCTTC.

The gene calls are TRBV5-5 and TRBJ1-4; a possible D gene is TRBD1 (5 bases). The CDR3 is made up of 14 amino acids. Trimming cost V 4 bases and J 7 bases, with 14 bases left between them. Germline V CDR1 and CDR2: SGHKS, YYEKEE (reference sequence). DNA of the CDR3: TGTGCCAGCAGCCTCGGGACGGGGGGTGAAAAACTGTTTTTT. Amino acids: CASSLGTGGEKLFF.

CDR3: CASSRPLNYEQYF. For the CDR3, the DNA is TGTGCCAGCAGCCGTCCACTGAACTACGAGCAGTACTTC. This chain uses TRBV11-3 with TRBJ2-7, with D unclear. The CDR3 runs 13 residues. V was trimmed by 5 bases and J by 3 bases, leaving 11 bases between them. Germline V gives CDR1 SGHNT, CDR2 YENEEA.

This clone has just a few counts. The V and J genes are TRBV15 and TRBJ1-2; TRBD1 might be the D (6 bases). This CDR3 is built from 18 residues. Trimming pared 0 bases from V and 4 bases from J, leaving 21 bases between. Germline V gene lookup returns CDR1 LNHNV and CDR2 YYDKDF (reference sequence). Written as DNA, the CDR3 is TGTGCCACCAGCAGAGATCGGGGTGTAGGGACAAGTCTCTATGGCTACACCTTC. Its protein product is CATSRDRGVGTSLYGYTF.

The chain employs TRBV7-9 and TRBJ2-7; 7 positions agree with TRBD2. V was clipped by 3 bases and J by 5 bases; unmatched bases: 7. This CDR3 comprises 14 residues. Germline assignment: CDR1 SEHNR and CDR2 FQNEAQ (reference sequence). The DNA for the CDR3 is TGTGCCAGCAGCTTTTCTCGGGGGGACCACGAGCAGTACTTC. Amino acid sequence: CASSFSRGDHEQYF.